Given below is one T cell receptor (beta chain) in context. This specimen comes from a study of T cell changes during pregnancy in multiple sclerosis. TCRdb's copy holds only in-frame clones and misses some; the assay was immunoSEQ multiplex PCR. The sample shows about 70,000 clones, around 94% of them seen only once. The sequences come from peripheral blood, collected in the third trimester of pregnancy. This TCR derives from a female donor with multiple sclerosis, enrolled in a pregnancy study.

This CDR3 reads CASSQENRQGTDRSNQPQHF. In nucleotides, the CDR3 is TGTGCCAGCAGCCAAGAGAACCGACAGGGAACGGACCGAAGCAATCAGCCCCAGCATTTT. The rearrangement joins TRBV4-2 to TRBJ1-5, with TRBD1 matching over 7 bases. The junction had 15 bases not matched to a gene; V was cut back by 0 bases and J by 1 base. The CDR3 contains 20 residues. Germline lookup yields CDR1 LGHNA and CDR2 YNFKEQ.